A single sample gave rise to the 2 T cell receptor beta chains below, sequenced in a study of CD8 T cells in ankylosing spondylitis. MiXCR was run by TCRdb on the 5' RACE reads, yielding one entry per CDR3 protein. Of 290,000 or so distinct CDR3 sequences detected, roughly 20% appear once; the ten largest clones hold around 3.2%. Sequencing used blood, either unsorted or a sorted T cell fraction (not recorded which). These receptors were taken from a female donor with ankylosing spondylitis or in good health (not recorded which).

Here the CDR3 reads CASSPDRAGSHSPLHF. In DNA, the CDR3 is TGTGCCAGCAGCCCAGACAGGGCAGGTTCCCATTCACCCCTCCACTTT. This rearrangement joins TRBV7-9 to TRBJ1-6; 7 nucleotides match TRBD1. Per germline, CDR1 SEHNR and CDR2 FQNEAQ (reference sequence). Losses at the gene ends were 5 bases for V and 8 bases for J; bases not matched to a gene: 12. The CDR3 spans 16 residues.

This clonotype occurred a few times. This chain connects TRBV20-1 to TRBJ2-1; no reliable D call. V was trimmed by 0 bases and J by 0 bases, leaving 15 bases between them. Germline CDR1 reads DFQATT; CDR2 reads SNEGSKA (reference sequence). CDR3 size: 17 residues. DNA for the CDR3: TGCAGTGCTAGAGATCGAGGAAACGCCTCCTCCTACAATGAGCAGTTCTTC. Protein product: CSARDRGNASSYNEQFF.